The present TCR beta chain was sequenced within a study of blood T cell repertoires in COVID-19. Background on the study: The cDNA or gDNA used as material had been derived from T cells, B-cell-depleted T cells, or PBMCs.

Germline V gene lookup returns CDR1 SGHVS and CDR2 FQNEAQ. The CDR3 has 13 residues. Trimming removed 1 base at V and 7 bases at J, with 11 bases between. Original data processing: How many nucleated cells were present was estimated from reference gene primer amplification. Produced via immunoSEQ multiplex PCR; TCRdb's table is partial and in-frame only. Clone size and the V and J calls come from that table; the DNA yielded D and trimming. The sample lists about 250,000 clones, roughly nine tenths occurring once. The rearrangement links TRBV7-8 to TRBJ2-7; TRBD1 might be the D (6 bases). The receptor comes from a man aged 18 to 35 with active or convalescent COVID-19. Sequenced: peripheral blood. This chain's CDR3 is CASSLGDIYEQYF. CDR3 nucleotide sequence: TGTGCCAGCAGCTTAGGGGACATTTATGAGCAGTACTTC.